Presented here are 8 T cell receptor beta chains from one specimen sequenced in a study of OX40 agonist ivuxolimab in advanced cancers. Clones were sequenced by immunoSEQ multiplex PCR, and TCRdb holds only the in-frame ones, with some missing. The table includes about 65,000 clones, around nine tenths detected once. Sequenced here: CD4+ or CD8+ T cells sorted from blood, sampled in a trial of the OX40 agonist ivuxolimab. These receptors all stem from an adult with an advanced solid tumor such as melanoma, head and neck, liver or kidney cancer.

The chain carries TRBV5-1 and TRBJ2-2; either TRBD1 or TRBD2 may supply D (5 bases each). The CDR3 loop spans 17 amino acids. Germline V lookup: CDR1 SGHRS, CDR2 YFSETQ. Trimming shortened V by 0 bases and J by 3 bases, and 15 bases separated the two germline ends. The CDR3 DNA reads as TGCGCCAGCAGCTTGGCCGGGGCAGGGAGTTACACCGGGGAGCTGTTTTTT. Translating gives CASSLAGAGSYTGELFF.

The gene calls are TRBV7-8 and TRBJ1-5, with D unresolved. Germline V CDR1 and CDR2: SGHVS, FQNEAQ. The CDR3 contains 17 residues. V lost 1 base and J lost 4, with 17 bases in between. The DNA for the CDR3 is TGTGCCAGCAGCTTAGTTCGTATTGGGCGGCCTAATCAGCCCCAGCATTTT. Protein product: CASSLVRIGRPNQPQHF.

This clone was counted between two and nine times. The CDR3 is CASTGFPESTGELFF. In DNA form, the CDR3 reads TGTGCCAGCACCGGTTTTCCCGAGAGCACCGGGGAGCTGTTTTTT. The chain is built from TRBV5-5 and TRBJ2-2; the D is unclear. The germline gives CDR1 SGHKS, CDR2 YYEKEE (reference sequence). This CDR3 comprises 15 residues. Trimming cost V 6 bases and J 4 bases, with 16 bases left between them. Complete variable domain (other parts from reference TRBV5-5 and TRBJ2-2): DAGVTQSPTHLIKTRGQQVTLRCSPISGHKSVSWYQQVLGQGPQFIFQYYEKEERGRGNFPDRFSARQFPNYSSELNVNALLLGDSALYLCASTGFPESTGELFFGEGSRLTVL.

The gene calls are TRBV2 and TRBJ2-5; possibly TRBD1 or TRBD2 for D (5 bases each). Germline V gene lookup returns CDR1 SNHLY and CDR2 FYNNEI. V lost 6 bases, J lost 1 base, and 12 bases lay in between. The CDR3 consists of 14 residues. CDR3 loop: CASSGTGIQETQYF. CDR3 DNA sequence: TGTGCCAGCAGCGGGACGGGGATCCAAGAGACCCAGTACTTC.

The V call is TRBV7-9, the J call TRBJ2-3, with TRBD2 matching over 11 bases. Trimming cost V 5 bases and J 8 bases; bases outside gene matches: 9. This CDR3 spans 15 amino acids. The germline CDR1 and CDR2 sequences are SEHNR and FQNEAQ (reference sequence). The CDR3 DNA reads TGTGCCAGCAGCCCGCTAGCGGGGGGCCAAGTTACGCAGTATTTT. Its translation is CASSPLAGGQVTQYF.

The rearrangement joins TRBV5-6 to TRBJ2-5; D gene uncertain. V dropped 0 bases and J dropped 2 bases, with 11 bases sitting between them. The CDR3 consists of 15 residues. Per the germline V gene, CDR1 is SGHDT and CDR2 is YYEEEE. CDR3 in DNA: TGTGCCAGCAGCTTGGATCCGGGCTGGCAAGAGACCCAGTACTTC. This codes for CASSLDPGWQETQYF.

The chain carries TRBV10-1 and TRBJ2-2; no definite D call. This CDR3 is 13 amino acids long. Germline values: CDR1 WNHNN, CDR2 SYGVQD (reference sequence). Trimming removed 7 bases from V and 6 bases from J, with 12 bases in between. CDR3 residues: CASTEYLAGELFF. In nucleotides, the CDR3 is TGCGCCAGCACCGAATATTTGGCCGGGGAGCTGTTTTTT.

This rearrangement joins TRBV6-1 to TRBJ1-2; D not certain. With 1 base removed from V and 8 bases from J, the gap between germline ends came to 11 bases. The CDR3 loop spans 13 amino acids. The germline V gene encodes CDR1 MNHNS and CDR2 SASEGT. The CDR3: CASSEEFWGGYTF. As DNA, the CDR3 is TGTGCCAGCAGTGAAGAGTTTTGGGGAGGCTACACCTTC.